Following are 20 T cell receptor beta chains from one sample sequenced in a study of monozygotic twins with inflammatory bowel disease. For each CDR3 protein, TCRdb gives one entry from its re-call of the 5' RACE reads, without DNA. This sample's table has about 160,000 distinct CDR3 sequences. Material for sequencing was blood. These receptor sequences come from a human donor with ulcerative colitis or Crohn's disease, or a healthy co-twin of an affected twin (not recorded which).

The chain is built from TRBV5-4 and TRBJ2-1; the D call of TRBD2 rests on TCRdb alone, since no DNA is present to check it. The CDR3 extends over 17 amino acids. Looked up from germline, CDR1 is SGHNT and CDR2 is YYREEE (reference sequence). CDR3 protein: CASSLMMRGFWGNEQFF. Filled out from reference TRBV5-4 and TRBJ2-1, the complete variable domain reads ETGVTQSPTHLIKTRGQQVTLRCSSQSGHNTVSWYQQALGQGPQFIFQYYREEENGRGNFPPRFSGLQFPNYSSELNVNALELDDSALYLCASSLMMRGFWGNEQFFGPGTRLTVL.

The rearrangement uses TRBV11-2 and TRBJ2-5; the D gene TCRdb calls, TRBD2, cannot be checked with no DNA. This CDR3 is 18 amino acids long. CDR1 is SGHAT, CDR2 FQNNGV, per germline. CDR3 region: CASSSVRATRITQETQYF.

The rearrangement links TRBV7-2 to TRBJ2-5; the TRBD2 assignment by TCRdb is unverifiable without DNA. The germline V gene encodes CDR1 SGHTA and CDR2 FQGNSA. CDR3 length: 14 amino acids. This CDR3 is CASSQGLVKETQYF. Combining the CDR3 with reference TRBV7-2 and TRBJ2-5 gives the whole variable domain GAGVSQSPSNKVTEKGKDVELRCDPISGHTALYWYRQSLGQGLEFLIYFQGNSAPDKSGLPSDRFSAERTGGSVSTLTIQRTQQEDSAVYLCASSQGLVKETQYFGPGTRLLVL.

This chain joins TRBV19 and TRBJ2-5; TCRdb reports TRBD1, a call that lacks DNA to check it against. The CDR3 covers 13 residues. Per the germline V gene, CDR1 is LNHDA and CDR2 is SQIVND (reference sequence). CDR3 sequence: CASAGTNQETQYF. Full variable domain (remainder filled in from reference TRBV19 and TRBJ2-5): DGGITQSPKYLFRKEGQNVTLSCEQNLNHDAMYWYRQDPGQGLRLIYYSQIVNDFQKGDIAEGYSVSREKKESFPLTVTSAQKNPTAFYLCASAGTNQETQYFGPGTRLLVL.

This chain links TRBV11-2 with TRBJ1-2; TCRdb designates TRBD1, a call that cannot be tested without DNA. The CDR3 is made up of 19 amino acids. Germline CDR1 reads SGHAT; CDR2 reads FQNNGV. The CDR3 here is CASSLGTLKRGTGKRGYTF. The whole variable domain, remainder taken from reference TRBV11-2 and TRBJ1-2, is EAGVAQSPRYKIIEKRQSVAFWCNPISGHATLYWYQQILGQGPKLLIQFQNNGVVDDSQLPKDRFSAERLKGVDSTLKIQPAKLEDSAVYLCASSLGTLKRGTGKRGYTFGSGTRLTVV.

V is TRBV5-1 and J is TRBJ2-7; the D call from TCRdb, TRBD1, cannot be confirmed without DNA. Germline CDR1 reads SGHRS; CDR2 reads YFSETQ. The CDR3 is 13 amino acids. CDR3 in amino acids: CASSFGTVLEQYF.

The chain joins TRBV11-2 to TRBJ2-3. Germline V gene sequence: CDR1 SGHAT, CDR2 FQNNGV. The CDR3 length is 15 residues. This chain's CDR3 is CASSPRRASTDTQYF.

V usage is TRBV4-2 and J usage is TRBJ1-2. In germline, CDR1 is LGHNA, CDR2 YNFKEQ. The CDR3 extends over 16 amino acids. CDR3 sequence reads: CASSQERGLRNYGYTF.

CDR3: CASRRPDVYGYTF. This chain uses TRBV6-5 with TRBJ1-2. CDR3 length equals 13 residues. Germline V gene data show CDR1 as MNHEY and CDR2 as SVGAGI.

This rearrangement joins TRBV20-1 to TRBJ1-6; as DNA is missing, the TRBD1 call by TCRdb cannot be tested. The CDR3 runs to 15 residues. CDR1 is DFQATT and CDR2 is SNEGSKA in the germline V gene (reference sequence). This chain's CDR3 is CSAPTGQALNSPLHF.

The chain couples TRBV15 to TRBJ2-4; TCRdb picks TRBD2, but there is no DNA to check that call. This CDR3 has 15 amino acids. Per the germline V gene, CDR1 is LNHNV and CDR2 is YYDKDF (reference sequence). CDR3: CATSRDRGSPGKEYF. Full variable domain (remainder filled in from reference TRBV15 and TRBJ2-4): DAMVIQNPRYQVTQFGKPVTLSCSQTLNHNVMYWYQQKSSQAPKLLFHYYDKDFNNEADTPDNFQSRRPNTSFCFLDIRSPGLGDTAMYLCATSRDRGSPGKEYFGAGTRLSVL.

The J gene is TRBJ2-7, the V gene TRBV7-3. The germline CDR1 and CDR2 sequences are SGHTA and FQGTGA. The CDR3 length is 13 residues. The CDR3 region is CASSPRGSNEQYF.

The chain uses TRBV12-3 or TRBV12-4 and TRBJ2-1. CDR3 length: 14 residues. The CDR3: CASSLAGGNNEQFF.

The CDR3 here is CASPGGSTHEQYF. The chain couples TRBV18 to TRBJ2-7; the TCRdb D gene call, TRBD1, has no DNA to confirm it. In germline, CDR1 is KGHSH, CDR2 LQKENI. The CDR3 spans 13 residues.

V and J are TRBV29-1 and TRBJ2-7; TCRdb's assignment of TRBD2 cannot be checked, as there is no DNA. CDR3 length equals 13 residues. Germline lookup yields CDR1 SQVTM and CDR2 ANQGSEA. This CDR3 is CSATKSGPYEQYF.

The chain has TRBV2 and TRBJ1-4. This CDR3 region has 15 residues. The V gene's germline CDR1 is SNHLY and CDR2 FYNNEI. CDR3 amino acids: CASSVLGVRNEKLFF.

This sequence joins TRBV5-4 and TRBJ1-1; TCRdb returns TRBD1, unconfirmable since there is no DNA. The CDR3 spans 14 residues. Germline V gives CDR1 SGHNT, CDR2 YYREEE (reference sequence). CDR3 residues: CASSLPVPNTEAFF. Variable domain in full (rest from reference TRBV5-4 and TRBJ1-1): ETGVTQSPTHLIKTRGQQVTLRCSSQSGHNTVSWYQQALGQGPQFIFQYYREEENGRGNFPPRFSGLQFPNYSSELNVNALELDDSALYLCASSLPVPNTEAFFGQGTRLTVV.

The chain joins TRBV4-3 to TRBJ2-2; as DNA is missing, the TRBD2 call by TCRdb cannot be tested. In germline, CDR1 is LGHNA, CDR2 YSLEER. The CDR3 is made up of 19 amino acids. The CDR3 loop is CASSQVKSGRAIDTGELFF.

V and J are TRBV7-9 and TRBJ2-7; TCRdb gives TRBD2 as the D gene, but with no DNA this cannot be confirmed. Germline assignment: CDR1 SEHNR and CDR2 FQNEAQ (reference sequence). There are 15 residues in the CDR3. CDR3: CASSLGTSFPYEQYF.

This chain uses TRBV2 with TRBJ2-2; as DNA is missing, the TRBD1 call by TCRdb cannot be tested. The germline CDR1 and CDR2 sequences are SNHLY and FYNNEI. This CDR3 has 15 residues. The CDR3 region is CASSEGGTGPGELFF.